This T cell receptor beta chain appears in the sequencing data of a study of CD8 T cells in ankylosing spondylitis. This CDR3 spans 14 amino acids. The V and J ends lost 3 bases and 4 bases, in that order; junction bases with no gene match: 3. Broader study findings: In ankylosing spondylitis blood, a motif of 7 to 9 highly homologous TCR beta variants appeared characteristic.

One entry per CDR3 protein, called by TCRdb with MiXCR from the 5' RACE reads. The table has roughly 220,000 distinct CDR3 sequences, approximately 16% seen once. With respect to this clonotype: Its antigen is still unknown.

The TCR sequence derives from a male donor with ankylosing spondylitis. J is TRBJ2-1 and V is TRBV12-3 or TRBV12-4; 7 positions match TRBD2. The sample taken for sequencing was blood, either unsorted or a sorted T cell fraction (not recorded which). DNA of the CDR3: TGTGCCAGCAGTTTCCTAGCGGAGTACAATGAGCAGTTCTTC. Translating gives CASSFLAEYNEQFF.